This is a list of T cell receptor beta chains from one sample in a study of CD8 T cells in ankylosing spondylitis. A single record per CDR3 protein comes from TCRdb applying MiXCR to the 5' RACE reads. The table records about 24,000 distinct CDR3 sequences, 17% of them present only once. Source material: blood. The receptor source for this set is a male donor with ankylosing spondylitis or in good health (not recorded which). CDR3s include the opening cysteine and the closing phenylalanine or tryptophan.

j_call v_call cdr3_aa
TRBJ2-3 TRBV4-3 CASSQEPPLFQGYRTDTQYF
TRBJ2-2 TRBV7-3 CASSSTRTGELFF
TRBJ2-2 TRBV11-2 CASSLVFPRGNTGELFF
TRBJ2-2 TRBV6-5 CASSPTTFTAGELFF
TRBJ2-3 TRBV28 CASTRLAGGPGDTQYF
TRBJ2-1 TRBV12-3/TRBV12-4 CASTQGGEQFF
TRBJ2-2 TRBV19 CASSINGLNTGELFF
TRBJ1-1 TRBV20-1 CSAWTGLNTEAFF
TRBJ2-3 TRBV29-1 CSVEDRGKSQYF
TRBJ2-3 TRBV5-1 CASSLATGAGGDTQYF
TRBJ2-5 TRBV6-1 CASNVQEAQYF
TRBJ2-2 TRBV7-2 CASAGIHTGELFF
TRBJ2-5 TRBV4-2 CASSQGRGGQETQYF
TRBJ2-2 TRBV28 CASILAGRKAGELFF
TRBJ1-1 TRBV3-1 CASSQDRGGGTEAFF
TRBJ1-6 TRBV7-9 CASSLGGGSPLHF
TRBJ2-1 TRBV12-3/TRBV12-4 CASIRLAVYNEQFF
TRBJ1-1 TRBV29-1 CSVERTEAFF
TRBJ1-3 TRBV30 CAWNPPVAGNTIYF
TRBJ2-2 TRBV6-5 CASSEGELHTGELFF
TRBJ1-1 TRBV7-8 CASVGPGAEAFF
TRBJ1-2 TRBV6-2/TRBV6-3 CATLLLGLGGSYGYTF
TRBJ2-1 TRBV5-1 CASSLVAGGYNEQFF
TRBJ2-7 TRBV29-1 CSVDSPGRYEQYF
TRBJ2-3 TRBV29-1 CSGLTAGGTDTQYF
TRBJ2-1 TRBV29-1 CSVGVASRAEQFF
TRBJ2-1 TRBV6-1 CASSEWLAAYNEQFF
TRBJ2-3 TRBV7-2 CAITNRSPSTDTQYF
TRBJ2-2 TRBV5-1 CASSFTANTGELFF
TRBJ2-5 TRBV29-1 CSVSWEAQYF
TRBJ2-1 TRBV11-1 CASSRAPVEQFF
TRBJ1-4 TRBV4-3 CASSQSRRVEEKLFF
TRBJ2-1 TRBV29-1 CSALEGNEQFF
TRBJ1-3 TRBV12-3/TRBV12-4 CASSGRYSGNTIYF
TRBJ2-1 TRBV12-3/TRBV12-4 CASSPTLGAGEQFF
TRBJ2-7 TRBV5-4 CASSWEVGGSYEQYF
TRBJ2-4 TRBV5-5 CASSPSGTKNIQYF
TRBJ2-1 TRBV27 CASTRTGDNEQFF
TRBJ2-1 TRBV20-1 CSAKPGQGNNEQFF
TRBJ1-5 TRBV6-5 CASSRDRVSNQPQHF
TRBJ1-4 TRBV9 CASSVAGLGEIGEKLFF
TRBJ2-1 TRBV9 CASSPGTSGASGQFF
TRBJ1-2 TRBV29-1 CSSHSDYGYTF
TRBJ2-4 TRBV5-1 CASSLRTSGSSAKNIQYF
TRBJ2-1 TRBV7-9 CASSQGRERYNEQFF
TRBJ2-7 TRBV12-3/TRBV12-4 CASSPGTGGLYEQYF
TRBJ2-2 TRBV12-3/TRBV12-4 CASSWGTGTGELFF
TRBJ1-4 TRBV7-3 CASSSLKAEKLFF
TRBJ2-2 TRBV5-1 CASSLVEGPGELFF
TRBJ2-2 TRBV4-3 CASSQITNTGELFF
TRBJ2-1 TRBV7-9 CASSPWGVNNEQFF
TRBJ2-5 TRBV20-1 CSASWLQETQYF
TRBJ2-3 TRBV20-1 CSASRGGGLDTQYF
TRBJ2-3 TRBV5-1 CASSLDGRTQYF
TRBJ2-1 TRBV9 CASSVAALSYNEQFF